This paragraph reports one T cell receptor (beta chain). PCR was performed using 60 Vbeta and 13 Jbeta primers. Sequenced by immunoSEQ multiplex PCR; TCRdb stores in-frame clones only, minus some. The profile shows approximately 140,000 clones, more than 60% of them singletons. This specimen belongs to a study of cytomegalovirus exposure and HLA in healthy donors. Among the donors, all were healthy bone marrow donors. Per the germline V gene, CDR1 is GTSNPN and CDR2 is SVGIG (reference sequence). The length of the CDR3 is 13 residues. Trimming stripped 7 bases from V and 4 bases from J, with 16 bases between.

The source material was PBMCs. This TCR was sampled from a female donor in good health and CMV-seronegative. The V gene is TRBV30, the J gene TRBJ1-2; a possible D gene is TRBD1 (6 bases). Written as DNA, the CDR3 is TGTGCCTCCCCCGGAGGACAGATCTATGGCTACACCTTC. Its protein is CASPGGQIYGYTF. Based on the CDR3 plus reference TRBV30 and TRBJ1-2, the full variable domain is SQTIHQWPATLVQPVGSPLSLECTVEGTSNPNLYWYRQAAGRGLQLLFYSVGIGQISSEVPQNLSASRPQDRQFILSSKKLLLSDSGFYLCASPGGQIYGYTFGSGTRLTVV.